This T cell receptor (beta chain) was identified in a study of T-cell reconstitution after alpha-beta-depleted transplantation in children. This clonotype was picked up many times. Unique molecular identifiers tagged the TCRbeta library. From the PCR reads, TCRdb called clonotypes with MiXCR, one entry per CDR3 protein. The data show about 110,000 distinct CDR3 sequences, 10% seen once. The CDR3 is 15 amino acids. From germline, CDR1 is MGHRA and CDR2 YSYEKL. Trimming pared 1 base from V and 5 bases from J, leaving 11 bases between. This chain uses TRBV4-1 with TRBJ1-4; maybe TRBD1 (5 bases). The origin of this receptor is a human donor who donated a stem cell graft to a child with acute lymphoblastic leukemia. The source material was PBMCs from the stem cell graft donor, sampled from the stem cell graft. The CDR3 spells CASSQGEGINEKLFF. CDR3 sequence (DNA): TGCGCCAGCAGCCAAGGAGAGGGGATAAATGAAAAACTGTTTTTT.